This entry concerns a single TCR beta chain. These data belong to a study of blood T cell repertoires in COVID-19. Sequencing was performed with immunoSEQ multiplex PCR; in TCRdb, only in-frame clones are kept and a portion is missing. Among roughly 350,000 clones, around nine tenths were seen once, and the ten largest hold just under 7.5%. The CDR3 is 18 amino acids. Unmatched junction bases numbered 10, after V lost 0 bases and J lost 6 bases. Germline lookup yields CDR1 KGHDR and CDR2 SFDVKD. The sequence came from a woman aged 70-85 years with COVID-19, enrolled during active disease. Sequenced material: peripheral blood. The chain couples TRBV24-1 to TRBJ1-6; 7 bases line up with TRBD1. The CDR3 protein is CATSDLLPGQRINSPLHF. CDR3 sequence (DNA): TGTGCCACCAGTGATTTGCTCCCGGGACAGCGTATTAATTCACCCCTCCACTTT.